This TCR beta chain was sequenced in a study of blood T cell repertoires in COVID-19. J lost 5 bases, V lost 1 base, and 7 bases had no gene match. CDR3 length equals 15 residues. Germline V gene sequence: CDR1 SGHAT, CDR2 FQNNGV. Assay used: immunoSEQ multiplex PCR; TCRdb lists only in-frame clones, some missing. The sample consists of about 240,000 clones, around 90% of them appearing once. The clonotype comes from a woman aged 25 to 39 with acute or convalescent COVID-19. The chain carries TRBV11-2 and TRBJ2-7; TRBD1 aligns across 8 bases. The sequencing sample was made of peripheral blood. This CDR3 is CASSLGRTGTDEQYF. CDR3 bases: TGTGCCAGCAGCTTAGGAAGGACAGGGACCGACGAGCAGTACTTC.